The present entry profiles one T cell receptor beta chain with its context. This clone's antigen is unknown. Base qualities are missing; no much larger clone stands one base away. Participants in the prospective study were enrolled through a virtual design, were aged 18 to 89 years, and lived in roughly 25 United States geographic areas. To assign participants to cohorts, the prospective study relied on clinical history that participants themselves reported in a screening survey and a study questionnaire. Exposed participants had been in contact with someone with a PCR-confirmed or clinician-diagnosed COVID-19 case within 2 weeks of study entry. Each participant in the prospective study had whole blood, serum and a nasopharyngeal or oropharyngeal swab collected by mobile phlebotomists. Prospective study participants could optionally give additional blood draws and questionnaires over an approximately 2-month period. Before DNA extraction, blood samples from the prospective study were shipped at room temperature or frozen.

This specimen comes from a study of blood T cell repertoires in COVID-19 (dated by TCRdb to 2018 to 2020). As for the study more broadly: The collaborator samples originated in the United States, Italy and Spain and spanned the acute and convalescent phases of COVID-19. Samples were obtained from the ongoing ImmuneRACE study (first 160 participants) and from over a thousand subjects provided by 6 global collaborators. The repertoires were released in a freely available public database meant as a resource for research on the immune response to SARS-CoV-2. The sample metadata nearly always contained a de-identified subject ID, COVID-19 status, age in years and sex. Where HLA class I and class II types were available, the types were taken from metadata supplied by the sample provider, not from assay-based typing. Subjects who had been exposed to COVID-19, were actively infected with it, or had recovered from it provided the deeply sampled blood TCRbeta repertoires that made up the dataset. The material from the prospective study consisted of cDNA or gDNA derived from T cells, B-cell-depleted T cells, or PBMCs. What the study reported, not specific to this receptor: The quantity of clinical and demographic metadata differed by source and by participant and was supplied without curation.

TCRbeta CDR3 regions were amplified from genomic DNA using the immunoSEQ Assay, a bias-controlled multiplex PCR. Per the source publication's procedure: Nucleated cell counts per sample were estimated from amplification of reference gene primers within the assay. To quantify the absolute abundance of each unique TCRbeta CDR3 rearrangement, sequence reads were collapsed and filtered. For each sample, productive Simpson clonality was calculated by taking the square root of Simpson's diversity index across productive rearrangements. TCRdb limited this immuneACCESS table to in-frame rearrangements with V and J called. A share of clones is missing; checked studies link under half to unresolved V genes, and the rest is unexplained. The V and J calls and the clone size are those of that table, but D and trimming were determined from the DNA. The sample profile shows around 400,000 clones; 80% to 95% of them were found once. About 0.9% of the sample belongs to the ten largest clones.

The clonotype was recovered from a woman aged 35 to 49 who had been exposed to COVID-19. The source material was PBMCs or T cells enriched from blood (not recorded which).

The nucleotide sequence is given as TGCAGTGCTAGTAGGCGGCGTAGCGGGAGACAAGAGACCCAGTACTTC. It specifies CSASRRRSGRQETQYF. The chain is assembled from TRBV20-1 and TRBJ2-5; TRBD2 lines up with 9 middle nucleotides. The CDR3 sequence holds 16 residues, the cysteine and phenylalanine included. Of the read, only the CDR3 DNA is kept; its 48 bases are in frame from base 1. CDR1 is given as DFQATT and CDR2 as SNEGSKA, both from the germline V gene (reference sequence). The V end gives up 3 bases and the J end 2 bases, leaving 10 bases in the junction not matched to a gene.